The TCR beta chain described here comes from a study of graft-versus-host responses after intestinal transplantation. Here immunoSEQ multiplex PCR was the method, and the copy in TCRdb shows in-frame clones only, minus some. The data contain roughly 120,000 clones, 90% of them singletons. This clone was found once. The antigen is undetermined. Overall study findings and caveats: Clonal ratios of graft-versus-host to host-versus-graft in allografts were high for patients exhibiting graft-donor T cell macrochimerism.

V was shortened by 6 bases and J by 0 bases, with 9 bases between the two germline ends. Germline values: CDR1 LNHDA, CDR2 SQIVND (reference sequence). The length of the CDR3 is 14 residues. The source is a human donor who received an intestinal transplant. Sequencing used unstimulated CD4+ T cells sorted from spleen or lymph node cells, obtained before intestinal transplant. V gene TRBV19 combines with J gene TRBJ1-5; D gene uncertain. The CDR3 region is CASRSDHSNQPQHF. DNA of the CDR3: TGTGCCAGTAGGAGCGATCATAGCAATCAGCCCCAGCATTTT.